The source of this T cell receptor beta chain is a study of shared clonotypes between healthy human individuals. General observations from the study: In general, naive subsets displayed greater estimated richness than memory subsets did.

The CDR3 is 15 amino acids. V lost 4 bases, J lost 12 bases, and 21 bases lay in between. The assay used deep level. Some clones are missing from TCRdb's copy, which holds only in-frame ones; the method was immunoSEQ multiplex PCR. The sample has 2 million to 2.5 million clones, nearly 97% seen once; the top ten hold roughly 0.13%. Note on this clone: No antigen is known for it.

The chain employs TRBV23-1 and TRBJ2-2; D possibly uses TRBD1 or TRBD2 (5 bases each). TRBV23-1 is an open reading frame whose function is uncertain. The clonotype comes from a man between 18 and 35 years old in good health. The sample consisted of naive CD4+ T cells sorted from blood. Noted subset: CD45RA+ positively selected. CDR3 nucleotide sequence: TGCGCCAGCAGTCCCGGGGCAGTCCCGTCCGAAAAGCTGTTTTTT. Translated, it gives CASSPGAVPSEKLFF.